This T cell receptor beta chain stems from a study of OX40 agonist ivuxolimab in advanced cancers. With regard to the full study: Ivuxolimab was a fully human IgG2 agonistic monoclonal antibody targeting the costimulatory receptor OX40 (CD134). Intravenous ivuxolimab was administered to patients every 2 weeks at six dose levels: 0.01, 0.1, 0.3, 1.5, 3 and 10 mg/kg. Of the roughly 52 patients in dose escalation, 19 had hepatocellular carcinoma, about 15 had melanoma, 9 had renal cell carcinoma and 9 had head and neck cancer. In the dose-escalation cohort, around four fifths of patients were male, and the mean age was approximately 55 years, with a range of about 23 to 80. Patients were allowed to have had prior anti-PD-1, anti-PD-L1 or anti-CTLA-4 therapy, and 40% of the dose-escalation patients had previously received checkpoint inhibitors. Three dose-escalation patients achieved partial responses, one with hepatocellular carcinoma and two with cutaneous melanoma. Peripheral TCRbeta sequencing aimed to test whether ivuxolimab altered TCR sequence diversity and caused clonal T-cell expansion. The paper describes the monotherapy dose-escalation part (N of about 50 patients) of the phase I trial of ivuxolimab. Study-level results and caveats: Low levels of normalized T-cell clonal expansion were also shown by some nonresponding patients. After ivuxolimab, CD8+ T cells had more expanded clones than CD4+ T cells on average. Clonal expansion of both CD4+ and CD8+ blood T cells was observed from baseline to week 6 at doses 0.1 to 3.0 mg/kg. In partial responders in the 0.1-3.0 mg/kg groups, normalized peripheral clonal expansion was found to be among the lowest, especially among CD8+ T cells. The antigen specificity of the clonally expanded peripheral T cells was not determined.

Of note for this clone: Its antigen remains unidentified. The junction departs from germline at one end; a sequencing error may be responsible.

Taken from the germline V gene (reference sequence), the CDR1 and CDR2 loops are SSHAT and FNYEAQ. CDR3 length: 14 amino acids, cysteine to phenylalanine. CDR3 DNA only is kept here, 42 bases in frame from base 1. The trial excluded patients who had a history of autoimmune disease or who were on systemic immunosuppression. In every dose cohort, peripheral blood was drawn for TCR sequencing at baseline, cycle 4 day 1, and cycle 7 day 1. The samples were drawn from a first-in-human, open-label, multicenter phase I dose-escalation trial of ivuxolimab. Adults with locally advanced or metastatic melanoma, renal cell carcinoma, hepatocellular carcinoma or head and neck squamous cell carcinoma were enrolled in the trial. CD4+ and CD8+ T cells were sorted separately from peripheral blood before TCR sequencing. Genomic DNA was isolated from the sorted cells so that the TCRbeta CDR3 region could be sequenced. The immunoSEQ Assay was used to sequence the TCRbeta CDR3 regions. Sourced from immuneACCESS, this table was stored by TCRdb with only in-frame sequences that have V and J called. A share of the clones is absent; for the studies checked, an unresolved V gene accounts for under half, and the remainder has no known explanation. The sample table contains about 64,000 clones; only one count was recorded for around 80% of them. In total, the top ten clones hold about 2.2% of the sample.

This receptor was taken from an adult with an advanced solid tumor such as melanoma, head and neck, liver or kidney cancer. The rearrangement joined TRBV7-7 to TRBJ2-7, and perhaps TRBD1 as D gene, on 5 matching bases. The specimen comprised CD4+ or CD8+ T cells sorted from blood, sampled in a trial of the OX40 agonist ivuxolimab. The CDR3: CASSQGLRVDEQYF. The bases read TGTGCTAGCAGCCAGGGTCTAAGGGTAGACGAGCAGTACTTC.